This TCR beta chain was captured by sequencing in a study of T cells in Graves' hyperthyroidism and ophthalmopathy. Study-level information: Peripheral blood specimens were obtained at initial diagnosis, prior to any treatment. General observations from the study: Blood shared most expanded thyroid clonotypes above 0.001. In simple terms, a model built on 13 V-J features told ophthalmopathy apart from stable hyperthyroidism.

This clonotype has more than one count but fewer than ten. What it binds is unknown. Using RNA transcripts as the source, TCR beta CDR3 regions were amplified. Carried out on the TCR CDR3, a first-round RT-PCR used the HTBI primer set. TCRdb re-called the multiplex PCR reads with MiXCR, one entry per CDR3 protein. This sample has a few hundred thousand distinct CDR3 sequences, with around 15% found just once. Patients between 18 and 65 years old had hyperthyroidism, newly diagnosed and lasting under 2 months. CDR1 SGHRS and CDR2 YFSETQ come from the germline V gene. The V and J ends lost 0 bases and 3 bases respectively, with 15 bases between them. This CDR3 comprises 16 residues.

The sequence was obtained from a woman aged 45-60 years with Graves' hyperthyroidism that later progressed to Graves' ophthalmopathy. Sequenced: blood. The rearrangement joins TRBV5-1 to TRBJ1-1; a possible D gene is TRBD1 (6 bases). The CDR3 sequence: CASSLVYGGADTEAFF. CDR3 DNA sequence: TGCGCCAGCAGCTTGGTGTACGGGGGGGCCGACACTGAAGCTTTCTTT.